This T cell receptor beta chain came from a study of cytomegalovirus exposure and HLA in healthy donors. Study-wide points: Specificity of a few CMV-associated chains for CMV antigens was verified in vitro. Cytomegalovirus-associated status was assigned to 150 to 200 TCR beta chains. The classifier, whose performance was assessed in both the original and validation cohorts, reportedly diagnosed cytomegalovirus status with high specificity and sensitivity.

These donors were members of the roughly 110-subject validation cohort, a group separate from the roughly 670-subject first cohort. Germline V gives CDR1 LNHDA, CDR2 SQIVND (reference sequence). This CDR3 is built from 15 residues. Trimming removed 3 bases at V and 6 bases at J, with 17 bases between. Concerning this clone itself: Its antigen is still unknown.

The table came from immunoSEQ multiplex PCR; TCRdb's copy has only in-frame clones and leaves some out. This table holds 40,000 to 60,000 clones, 94% found once. The sample was PBMCs. The rearrangement joins TRBV19 to TRBJ1-2; D not certain. The source of this sequence is a woman between 18 and 30 years old in good health and CMV-seropositive. CDR3 nucleotides: TGTGCCAGTAGTATTATTTCCCCTTTAAGCGATGGCTACACCTTC. As protein: CASSIISPLSDGYTF.